One and the same sample provided the 32 T cell receptor beta chains below, sequenced in a study of early T cells in non-severe SARS-CoV-2 infection. TCRdb re-called the 5' RACE reads with MiXCR, one entry per CDR3 protein. Seen here are tens of thousands of distinct CDR3 sequences, about 4.6% observed once, and the top ten hold about 6%. This sample comprised whole blood, obtained at baseline. These receptors came from an adult who was a healthcare worker with PCR-confirmed SARS-CoV-2 infection or an uninfected control (not recorded which).

V is TRBV7-8 and J is TRBJ1-1; the match to TRBD1 covers 9 bases. The V and J ends lost 3 bases and 1 base, in that order; junction bases with no gene match: 3. Germline loops: CDR1 SGHVS, CDR2 FQNEAQ. This CDR3 is built from 15 residues. For the CDR3, the DNA is TGTGCCAGCAGCTTCATGGACAGGGGGAACACTGAAGCTTTCTTT. Translation gives CASSFMDRGNTEAFF.

This sequence joins TRBV7-6 and TRBJ2-3; TRBD2 matches 8 bases. This CDR3 region has 15 residues. The germline V gene encodes CDR1 SGHVS and CDR2 FNYEAQ. V was pared by 1 base and J by 0 bases, with 0 bases of the junction left unmatched. The CDR3 loop is CASSLVAGSTDTQYF. The CDR3 DNA follows: TGTGCCAGCAGCTTAGTAGCGGGGAGCACAGATACGCAGTATTTT. Full variable domain (remainder filled in from reference TRBV7-6 and TRBJ2-3): GAGVSQSPRYKVTKRGQDVALRCDPISGHVSLYWYRQALGQGPEFLTYFNYEAQQDKSGLPNDRFSAERPEGSISTLTIQRTEQRDSAMYRCASSLVAGSTDTQYFGPGTRLTVL.

In this sample, this clonotype turned up many times. This chain connects TRBV3-1 to TRBJ1-2; weak D call: TRBD1 (6 bases). The germline CDR1 and CDR2 sequences are LGHDT and YNNKEL (reference sequence). The CDR3 has 17 residues. Deletions cut 3 bases from V and 7 bases from J, with 24 bases between. The CDR3 here is CASSHSLAGASTSGYTF. CDR3 in DNA: TGTGCCAGCAGCCATAGTCTCGCAGGGGCCTCCACTTCTGGCTACACCTTC.

This clonotype was found many times. The V and J genes are TRBV7-9 and TRBJ2-3; TRBD2 aligns across 7 bases. The CDR3 totals 20 residues. With V trimmed by 2 bases and J by 1 base, 18 bases remained unmatched. CDR1 and CDR2 from the germline V gene are SEHNR and FQNEAQ (reference sequence). CDR3 nucleotide sequence: TGTGCCAGCAGCTTAAATCCTGGGAGTCAGCGGGGAGGCCGCACAGATACGCAGTATTTT. This encodes CASSLNPGSQRGGRTDTQYF.

This clonotype was counted many times. The chain carries TRBV5-1 and TRBJ2-3; D is unclear. Germline-derived CDR1 and CDR2 are SGHRS and YFSETQ. Trimming removed 3 bases from V and 0 bases from J, with 11 bases in between. The CDR3 covers 15 residues. The CDR3 region is CASSSGAASTDTQYF. DNA for the CDR3: TGCGCCAGCAGCTCCGGTGCGGCTAGCACAGATACGCAGTATTTT.

In the case of this clonotype: The CDR3 end shows no conserved phenylalanine or tryptophan, and so a read error is likely. V usage is TRBV7-3 and J usage is TRBJ2-5; 8 bases are shared with TRBD2. The junction had 6 bases not matched to a gene; V was cut back by 4 bases and J by 5 bases. The CDR3 totals 14 residues. From germline, CDR1 is SGHTA and CDR2 FQGTGA. In nucleotides, the CDR3 is TGTGCCAGCAGCTCCACGGGGGGGCGTGAGACCCAGTACATC. It is translated as CASSSTGGRETQYI.

The sample holds one count of this clonotype. The genes are TRBV7-6 and TRBJ1-1; tentatively, D is TRBD1 (5 bases). Germline-derived CDR1 and CDR2 are SGHVS and FNYEAQ. The ends were cut back, 5 bases at V and 0 bases at J, with 13 bases in the middle. CDR3 length equals 15 residues. The CDR3 loop is CASSPGPGMNTEAFF. For the CDR3, the DNA is TGTGCCAGCAGCCCCGGTCCAGGGATGAACACTGAAGCTTTCTTT.

This clonotype was detected ten times or more. The V call is TRBV3-1, the J call TRBJ2-7; tentative D call: TRBD2 (5 bases). With 0 bases removed from V and 3 bases from J, the gap between germline ends came to 12 bases. CDR1 is LGHDT, CDR2 YNNKEL, per germline (reference sequence). This CDR3 contains 15 residues. The CDR3 reads CASSQEGAANYEQYF. CDR3 in DNA: TGTGCCAGCAGCCAAGAGGGAGCAGCTAACTACGAGCAGTACTTC.

This clonotype was seen repeatedly, ten times or more. This sequence joins TRBV20-1 and TRBJ2-3; perhaps TRBD2 as D (5 bases). Germline V lookup: CDR1 DFQATT, CDR2 SNEGSKA (reference sequence). V lost 6 bases to trimming and J lost 0 bases, with 13 bases between them. The CDR3 length is 14 residues. CDR3 region: CSATGRTSTDTQYF. In nucleotides, the CDR3 is TGCAGTGCAACTGGGCGGACTAGCACAGATACGCAGTATTTT.

This clonotype has a count of ten or more. This chain uses TRBV13 with TRBJ1-1; a possible D gene is TRBD1 (6 bases). The CDR3 runs to 16 residues. Germline CDR1 reads PRHDT; CDR2 reads FYEKMQ (reference sequence). V dropped 0 bases and J dropped 8 bases, with 19 bases sitting between them. The CDR3 nucleotides are TGTGCCAGCAGCTTAGGCCCCCCAGGGGTGTTGATCGAAGCTTTCTTT. This gives the protein CASSLGPPGVLIEAFF. The entire variable domain, with the rest obtained from reference TRBV13 and TRBJ1-1, is as follows: AAGVIQSPRHLIKEKRETATLKCYPIPRHDTVYWYQQGPGQDPQFLISFYEKMQSDKGSIPDRFSAQQFSDYHSELNMSSLELGDSALYFCASSLGPPGVLIEAFFGQGTRLTVV.

This clonotype appeared many times. J is TRBJ1-1 and V is TRBV7-3; the D gene is possibly TRBD1 (5 bases). Germline CDR1 and CDR2: SGHTA and FQGTGA. The CDR3 spans 14 residues. Deletions cut 2 bases from V and 1 base from J, with 8 bases between. CDR3 in amino acids: CASSLGGANTEAFF. The CDR3 region has the DNA TGTGCCAGCAGCTTAGGGGGAGCGAACACTGAAGCTTTCTTT.

This clonotype was counted many times. This chain links TRBV7-8 with TRBJ2-3, with TRBD2 identical over 8 bases. J lost 10 bases, V lost 7 bases, and 19 bases had no gene match. The germline V gene encodes CDR1 SGHVS and CDR2 FQNEAQ. The CDR3 spans 16 residues. CDR3 sequence (DNA): TGTGCCAGCACCCCCGAACGGACTAGCTCCCCAGAAGCGCAGTATTTT. Residues: CASTPERTSSPEAQYF.

CDR3 sequence (DNA): TGCAGCGTTGAAGAATTTGGACTAGCGGGAGAGAGTGAGCAGTTCTTC. This translates into CSVEEFGLAGESEQFF. The V and J genes are TRBV29-1 and TRBJ2-1; the match to TRBD2 covers 13 bases. The CDR3 runs to 16 residues. The J segment lost 9 bases and the V segment lost 0 bases, leaving 8 bases of the junction unmatched. Germline CDR1 SQVTM, CDR2 ANQGSEA.

This clonotype was seen many times. The rearrangement links TRBV6-1 to TRBJ2-5; 11 nucleotides align to TRBD2. This CDR3 region has 15 residues. The V gene's germline CDR1 is MNHNS and CDR2 SASEGT. J gave up 3 bases and V 6 bases, and 6 bases lay outside the gene matches. DNA for the CDR3: TGTGCCAGCAGAAGACTAGCGGGGAAGGAAGAGACCCAGTACTTC. Its translation is CASRRLAGKEETQYF.

In this sample, this clonotype turned up many times. The rearrangement links TRBV20-1 to TRBJ2-7; TRBD1 might be the D (5 bases). The ends were cut back, 3 bases at V and 2 bases at J, with 17 bases in the middle. The CDR3 consists of 15 residues. Germline V gene data show CDR1 as DFQATT and CDR2 as SNEGSKA (reference sequence). The CDR3 sequence is CSARGPGHATYEQYF. The CDR3 DNA follows: TGCAGTGCTAGGGGGCCCGGACACGCGACCTACGAGCAGTACTTC.

Regarding this clonotype: A much bigger clone sits one base away, suggesting this may be a read error. The chain is built from TRBV7-6 and TRBJ2-1; D gene unclear. CDR3 size: 17 residues. V gave up 5 bases and J gave up 7 bases, with 24 bases separating them. The germline V gene has CDR1 SGHVS and CDR2 FNYEAQ. The CDR3 is CASSPASVPQLGNEQFF. The CDR3 coding sequence is TGTGCCAGCAGCCCTGCTTCGGTCCCTCAGCTGGGAAATGAGCAGTTCTTC.

This clonotype was seen a handful of times. The chain recombines TRBV20-1 with TRBJ2-7, with 11 bases that match TRBD2. Germline V gene sequence: CDR1 DFQATT, CDR2 SNEGSKA (reference sequence). There are 15 residues in the CDR3. V lost 2 bases, J lost 2 bases, and 5 bases stayed unmatched. Written as DNA, the CDR3 is TGCAGTGCTAGATCCTTAGCGGGAGGGCCCTACGAGCAGTACTTC. Protein sequence: CSARSLAGGPYEQYF.

This clonotype was recorded many times. The rearrangement uses TRBV12-5 and TRBJ2-1; 16 positions agree with TRBD2. This CDR3 contains 13 residues. Germline lookup yields CDR1 LGHNT and CDR2 FRNRAP. V was clipped by 6 bases and J by 16 bases; unmatched bases: 6. CDR3 nucleotide sequence: TGTGCTAGTGGAGAAGGGACTAGCGGGAGGGTTTTCTTC. Protein product: CASGEGTSGRVFF.

This clonotype was recorded a few times. The V gene is TRBV27, the J gene TRBJ2-5, with 10 bases fitting TRBD2. Germline lookup yields CDR1 MNHEY and CDR2 SMNVEV (reference sequence). The length of the CDR3 is 13 residues. V lost 7 bases to trimming and J lost 4 bases; unmatched junction nucleotides: 3. The CDR3 nucleotides read TGTGCCAGCAAGCGGGGGGGCCGAGAGACCCAGTACTTC. It encodes CASKRGGRETQYF.

In its sample, this clonotype was seen many times. The chain couples TRBV7-2 to TRBJ2-7; TRBD2 matches at 7 bases. This CDR3 is 15 amino acids long. CDR1 is SGHTA and CDR2 is FQGNSA in the germline V gene. V lost 7 bases, J lost 4 bases, and 13 bases stayed unmatched. CDR3 sequence (DNA): TGTGCCAGCACCGACGGGGGACTAACCTATTACGAGCAGTACTTC. The encoded protein is CASTDGGLTYYEQYF.

The sample holds many counts of this clonotype. This chain's CDR3 is CSGKDRGVEAFF. The CDR3 DNA reads TGCAGCGGGAAGGACAGGGGGGTTGAAGCTTTCTTT. The rearrangement joins TRBV29-1 to TRBJ1-1, with 10 bases fitting TRBD1. The germline V gene has CDR1 SQVTM and CDR2 ANQGSEA. The CDR3 has 12 amino acids. The trim removed 7 bases at V and 7 bases at J, leaving 6 bases unmatched.

This clonotype occurred many times. The chain is built from TRBV28 and TRBJ2-7; maybe TRBD1 (5 bases). The V end was cut by 5 bases, the J end by 6 bases, with 8 bases between. The germline CDR1 and CDR2 sequences are MDHEN and SYDVKM. CDR3 length: 11 residues. CDR3 amino acids: CASSQGSEQYF. In DNA form, the CDR3 reads TGTGCCAGCAGTCAGGGAAGCGAGCAGTACTTC. The variable domain in full, with the rest retrieved from reference TRBV28 and TRBJ2-7, is DVKVTQSSRYLVKRTGEKVFLECVQDMDHENMFWYRQDPGLGLRLIYFSYDVKMKEKGDIPEGYSVSREKKERFSLILESASTNQTSMYLCASSQGSEQYFGPGTRLTVT.

In this sample, this clonotype turned up many times. The chain has TRBV5-5 and TRBJ1-5; tentative D call: TRBD1 (5 bases). This CDR3 has 15 amino acids. V lost 1 base and J lost 9, with 17 bases in between. The V gene's germline CDR1 is SGHKS and CDR2 YYEKEE (reference sequence). The DNA for the CDR3 is TGTGCCAGCAGCTTGTCGGCCACAGGCCTCTGGCCCCAGCATTTT. Its translation: CASSLSATGLWPQHF.

This clonotype occurred many times. This chain links TRBV29-1 with TRBJ2-3; weak D call: TRBD1 (5 bases). Trimming cost V 3 bases and J 4 bases, with 14 bases left between them. The CDR3 consists of 14 residues. CDR1 is SQVTM, CDR2 ANQGSEA, per germline. CDR3 sequence (DNA): TGCAGCGTTGATAATAAGGGGTTGGCAGATACGCAGTATTTT. Translation gives CSVDNKGLADTQYF.

In this sample, this clonotype turned up a few times. V usage is TRBV5-5 and J usage is TRBJ2-7, with 9 bases lining up with TRBD2. J was trimmed by 0 bases and V by 0 bases; bases with no gene match: 1. Germline lookup yields CDR1 SGHKS and CDR2 YYEKEE (reference sequence). The CDR3 covers 15 residues. The DNA for the CDR3 is TGTGCCAGCAGCTTGGGCGGGAGGGCCTCCTACGAGCAGTACTTC. As protein: CASSLGGRASYEQYF.

This clonotype was observed a few times. The J gene is TRBJ2-6, the V gene TRBV3-1; D is uncertain. The CDR3 covers 15 residues. Trimming took 0 bases from V and 2 from J, leaving 5 bases between them. Per germline, CDR1 LGHDT and CDR2 YNNKEL (reference sequence). The CDR3 region has the DNA TGTGCCAGCAGCCAAGATGGCACTGGGGCCAACGTCCTGACTTTC. Translation: CASSQDGTGANVLTF.

This clonotype was seen a handful of times. This sequence joins TRBV24-1 and TRBJ1-3, with 9 positions matching TRBD1. With 5 bases clipped from V and 2 bases from J, the junction kept 6 bases outside the gene matches. The CDR3 is made up of 16 amino acids. Germline lookup yields CDR1 KGHDR and CDR2 SFDVKD. CDR3 sequence (DNA): TGTGCCACCAGTGGCGCACAGGGGGCCGCTGGAAACACCATATATTTT. It specifies CATSGAQGAAGNTIYF.

The chain joins TRBV28 to TRBJ1-5; tentative D call: TRBD1 (5 bases). In germline, CDR1 is MDHEN, CDR2 SYDVKM. V lost 3 bases and J 4 bases, leaving 13 bases between the germline ends. The CDR3 totals 15 residues. In DNA form, the CDR3 reads TGTGCCAGCAGTTTTTCGGGTAGACAGAATCAGCCCCAGCATTTT. The encoded protein is CASSFSGRQNQPQHF.

The table lists this clonotype with many counts. The chain couples TRBV7-2 to TRBJ2-2; 10 bases agree with TRBD1. Losses at the gene ends were 2 bases for V and 2 bases for J; bases not matched to a gene: 5. The CDR3 extends over 17 amino acids. The V gene's germline CDR1 is SGHTA and CDR2 FQGNSA. The CDR3 sequence is CASSLSRTGGNTGELFF. The CDR3 region has the DNA TGTGCCAGCAGCTTAAGTAGGACAGGGGGAAACACCGGGGAGCTGTTTTTT.

This clonotype occurred a few times. V gene TRBV11-2 combines with J gene TRBJ2-1, with D perhaps TRBD2 (7 bases). Looked up from germline, CDR1 is SGHAT and CDR2 is FQNNGV. There are 16 residues in the CDR3. Trimming removed 0 bases from V and 6 bases from J, with 15 bases in between. The DNA for the CDR3 is TGTGCCAGCAGCTTAGATCCTCGGGGGGCTGGCAATGAGCAGTTCTTC. This sequence encodes CASSLDPRGAGNEQFF.

This clonotype has at least ten counts. The chain combines TRBV4-2 with TRBJ2-5; 12 bases align to TRBD2. The CDR3 length is 14 residues. The ends lost 8 bases at V and 3 bases at J; junction bases unmatched: 4. Germline-derived CDR1 and CDR2 are LGHNA and YNFKEQ. CDR3 sequence (DNA): TGTGCCAGCGCACTAGCGGGGGGTGAAGAGACCCAGTACTTC. This translates into CASALAGGEETQYF.

At least ten counts were recorded for this clonotype. This rearrangement joins TRBV11-2 to TRBJ2-3, with 13 bases lining up with TRBD2. V gave up 6 bases and J gave up 4 bases; unmatched junction bases: 4. Germline CDR1 and CDR2: SGHAT and FQNNGV. The CDR3 sequence is 15 residues long. The CDR3 DNA reads TGTGCCAGCAGACTAGCGGGGGGGCCGGCAGATACGCAGTATTTT. Its translation: CASRLAGGPADTQYF.